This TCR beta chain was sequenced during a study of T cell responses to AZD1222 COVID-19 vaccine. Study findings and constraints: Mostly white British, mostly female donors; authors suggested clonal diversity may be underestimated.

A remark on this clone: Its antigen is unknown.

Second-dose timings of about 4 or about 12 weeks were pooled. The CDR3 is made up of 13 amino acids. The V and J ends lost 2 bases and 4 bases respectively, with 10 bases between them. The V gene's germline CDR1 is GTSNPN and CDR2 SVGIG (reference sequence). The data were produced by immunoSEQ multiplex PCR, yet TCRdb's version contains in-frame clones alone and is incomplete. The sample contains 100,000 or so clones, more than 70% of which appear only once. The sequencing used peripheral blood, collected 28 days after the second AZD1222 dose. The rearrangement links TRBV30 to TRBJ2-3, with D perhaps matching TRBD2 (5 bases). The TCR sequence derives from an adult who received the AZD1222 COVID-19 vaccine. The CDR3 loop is CAWSRRRADTQYF. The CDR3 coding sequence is TGTGCCTGGAGTAGGAGGCGGGCAGATACGCAGTATTTT.